The present T cell receptor (beta chain) was sequenced within a study of technical replicates of blood from a few donors (TCRdb year 2017). The CDR3 goes from the cysteine to the phenylalanine over 12 residues. The entry retains the CDR3 DNA only, 36 bases that are in frame from base 1. The CDR1 and CDR2 encoded by the germline V gene are SQVTM and ANQGSEA. V is reduced by 6 bases and J by 3 bases, leaving a spacing of 11 bases between them. A remark on this clone: The antigen this receptor binds is unknown. Base qualities are not recorded, but no much larger clone differs from it by a single base.

The method behind the library was the immunoSEQ multiplex PCR assay. Sourced from immuneACCESS, this table was stored by TCRdb with only in-frame sequences that have V and J called. A share of the clones is absent; for the studies checked, an unresolved V gene accounts for under half, and the remainder has no known explanation. Across this sample there are 30,000 to 40,000 clones, with just over 90% seen only once. The top ten hold around 3.9% of the sample. The sequence is built from TRBV29-1 and TRBJ1-1; 6 matching bases give a weak D call of TRBD1. The sequenced sample consisted of PBMCs. The TCR comes from a human donor in good health. Some clones in this sample may be carry-over from other donors' samples. The nucleotides are TGCAGCGTACAGGGCGCCGACACTGAAGCTTTCTTT. It encodes CSVQGADTEAFF.